These 31 T cell receptor beta chains share one sample of origin, sequenced in a study of long-term antiretroviral therapy in people with HIV. Version v3.0 of the immunoSEQ assay was performed at survey level. Sequencing was performed with immunoSEQ multiplex PCR; in TCRdb, only in-frame clones are kept and a portion is missing. Seen here are about 28,000 clones, 85% to 90% observed once, and the top ten hold around 3.3%. The source was unsorted PBMCs, collected 1.8 years after starting antiretroviral therapy. The receptors were gathered from a woman aged 18-29 years with HIV.

J is TRBJ2-2 and V is TRBV19, with 12 bases that match TRBD1. Germline-derived CDR1 and CDR2 are LNHDA and SQIVND (reference sequence). V trimming: 5 bases; J trimming: 7 bases; junction bases outside the gene matches: 8. The CDR3 covers 16 residues. DNA for the CDR3: TGTGCCAGTAGTGGTATTGGGACAGGGGGCTTCGGGGAGCTGTTTTTT. Translated, it gives CASSGIGTGGFGELFF.

The chain combines TRBV19 with TRBJ2-7, with TRBD1 matching over 8 bases. The V segment lost 6 bases and the J segment 2 bases; nucleotides outside the gene matches: 12. Germline-derived CDR1 and CDR2 are LNHDA and SQIVND (reference sequence). CDR3 length: 16 residues. The CDR3 DNA reads TGTGCCAGTAGCGCGGGTGGGCCAGGGGGCCCCTACGAGCAGTACTTC. This gives the protein CASSAGGPGGPYEQYF. Full variable domain (rest looked up from reference TRBV19 and TRBJ2-7): DGGITQSPKYLFRKEGQNVTLSCEQNLNHDAMYWYRQDPGQGLRLIYYSQIVNDFQKGDIAEGYSVSREKKESFPLTVTSAQKNPTAFYLCASSAGGPGGPYEQYFGPGTRLTVT.

Turning to this clone: Mismatch with germline at one junction end may stem from a read error. The V call is TRBV14, the J call TRBJ2-5; D may correspond to TRBD1 or TRBD2 (6 bases each). The germline gives CDR1 SGHDN, CDR2 FVKESK. The CDR3 runs 13 residues. The CDR3 region is CASSQERGRSLDF. The CDR3 DNA sequence: TGTGCCAGCAGCCAAGAACGGGGGCGGTCCCTGGACTTC.

This chain links TRBV25-1 with TRBJ2-3; D gene unclear. V lost 4 bases, J lost 6 bases, and 8 bases lay in between. Germline V lookup: CDR1 MGHDK, CDR2 SYGVNS. This CDR3 comprises 12 residues. CDR3: CASSALGDTQYF. CDR3 bases: TGTGCCAGCAGTGCCCTTGGCGATACGCAGTATTTT.

The chain has TRBV7-2 and TRBJ2-2, with D maybe TRBD1 (6 bases). The germline V gene has CDR1 SGHTA and CDR2 FQGNSA. The CDR3 length is 16 residues. Deletions cut 4 bases from V and 1 base from J, with 13 bases between. The CDR3 loop reads CASSWTGTRNTGELFF. CDR3 DNA: TGTGCCAGCAGCTGGACCGGGACACGGAACACCGGGGAGCTGTTTTTT.

This clone has a single count. The chain recombines TRBV29-1 with TRBJ2-7; 8 nucleotides align to TRBD2. The germline V gene has CDR1 SQVTM and CDR2 ANQGSEA. Trimming took 4 bases from V and 4 from J; bases not matched to a gene: 18. The CDR3 sequence is 17 residues long. CDR3 nucleotide sequence: TGCAGCGTTGGATTGGGGACTGCCCAGGGACTAGGGTACGAGCAGTACTTC. Translated: CSVGLGTAQGLGYEQYF.

The genes are TRBV7-2 and TRBJ2-7; perhaps TRBD2 as D (5 bases). The CDR3 spans 13 residues. Germline CDR1 and CDR2: SGHTA and FQGNSA. V was trimmed by 3 bases and J by 2 bases, leaving 8 bases between them. CDR3 region: CASSFPGTYEQYF. The CDR3 coding sequence is TGTGCCAGCAGCTTCCCCGGGACCTACGAGCAGTACTTC.

The chain recombines TRBV18 with TRBJ2-1, with 8 bases fitting TRBD2. This CDR3 is 17 amino acids long. Unmatched junction bases numbered 15, after V lost 4 bases and J lost 7 bases. From germline, CDR1 is KGHSH and CDR2 LQKENI. The CDR3 nucleotides are TGTGCCAGCTCACTCCGGGGTAGCGGGGTGCAAGGGAATGAGCAGTTCTTC. Translated, it gives CASSLRGSGVQGNEQFF. Supplemented by reference TRBV18 and TRBJ2-1, the full variable domain reads NAGVMQNPRHLVRRRGQEARLRCSPMKGHSHVYWYRQLPEEGLKFMVYLQKENIIDESGMPKERFSAEFPKEGPSILRIQQVVRGDSAAYFCASSLRGSGVQGNEQFFGPGTRLTVL.

J is TRBJ2-1 and V is TRBV7-2, with no clear D. Trimming took off 1 base at V and 6 bases at J, with 7 bases between the two ends. The length of the CDR3 is 13 residues. CDR1 is SGHTA and CDR2 is FQGNSA in the germline V gene. Here the CDR3 reads CASSLEAVNEQFF. CDR3 DNA: TGTGCCAGCAGCTTAGAGGCTGTCAATGAGCAGTTCTTC. The full variable domain, completed using reference TRBV7-2 and TRBJ2-1, is GAGVSQSPSNKVTEKGKDVELRCDPISGHTALYWYRQSLGQGLEFLIYFQGNSAPDKSGLPSDRFSAERTGGSVSTLTIQRTQQEDSAVYLCASSLEAVNEQFFGPGTRLTVL.

V usage is TRBV27 and J usage is TRBJ1-2; tentatively, D is TRBD1 (5 bases). The germline gives CDR1 MNHEY, CDR2 SMNVEV (reference sequence). Trimming removed 3 bases at V and 7 bases at J, with 18 bases between. This CDR3 is 15 amino acids long. This CDR3 reads CASSLATAGRSGYTF. CDR3 DNA: TGTGCCAGCAGTTTGGCGACAGCGGGTCGGTCTGGCTACACCTTC.

This chain uses TRBV18 with TRBJ2-1; 7 positions match TRBD2. This CDR3 region has 15 residues. Per germline, CDR1 KGHSH and CDR2 LQKENI. The V and J ends lost 2 bases and 7 bases, in that order; junction bases with no gene match: 8. The CDR3 nucleotides read TGTGCCAGCTCACCAATTCAGGGAGGGAGAAATGAGCAGTTCTTC. As protein: CASSPIQGGRNEQFF.

The rearrangement joins TRBV7-3 to TRBJ2-2, with D unclear. The length of the CDR3 is 13 residues. V lost 5 bases and J 4 bases, leaving 8 bases between the germline ends. CDR1 and CDR2 from the germline V gene are SGHTA and FQGTGA. The CDR3 loop reads CASSLSSTGELFF. Here the CDR3 DNA reads TGTGCCAGCAGCCTATCTTCCACCGGGGAGCTGTTTTTT.

This clone was observed once. The chain uses TRBV7-9 and TRBJ2-1, with TRBD1 matching over 8 bases. The CDR3 covers 15 residues. After removal of 5 bases from V and 2 bases from J, the junction contained 5 bases not matched to a gene. Germline assignment: CDR1 SEHNR and CDR2 FQNEAQ (reference sequence). The CDR3 region is CASSPSGGPYNEQFF. The CDR3 nucleotides are TGTGCCAGCAGCCCTTCAGGGGGCCCCTACAATGAGCAGTTCTTC.

V and J are TRBV27 and TRBJ2-1; weak D call: TRBD1 (5 bases). The CDR3 is 12 amino acids. V lost 5 bases, J lost 3 bases, and 5 bases lay in between. Germline values: CDR1 MNHEY, CDR2 SMNVEV (reference sequence). The CDR3 coding sequence is TGTGCCAGCAGTGACAGCTACAATGAGCAGTTCTTC. Translation gives CASSDSYNEQFF.

The chain combines TRBV18 with TRBJ1-2; 7 nucleotides agree with TRBD1. The CDR3 extends over 17 amino acids. The germline gives CDR1 KGHSH, CDR2 LQKENI. With 2 bases clipped from V and 4 bases from J, the junction kept 13 bases outside the gene matches. CDR3 sequence: CASSPKMRQGRVYGYTF. The CDR3 DNA sequence: TGTGCCAGCTCACCAAAAATGAGACAGGGAAGGGTCTATGGCTACACCTTC.

J is TRBJ2-1 and V is TRBV5-1, with D maybe TRBD2 (5 bases). Germline CDR1 is SGHRS and CDR2 is YFSETQ. Trimming removed 0 bases at V and 7 bases at J, with 5 bases between. The CDR3 runs 12 residues. DNA of the CDR3: TGCGCCAGCAGCTTGGCGGGGAATGAGCAGTTCTTC. Translation gives CASSLAGNEQFF.

The chain recombines TRBV9 with TRBJ1-1; D might be TRBD1 (5 bases). CDR1 and CDR2 (germline): SGDLS, YYNGEE. Trimming shortened V by 0 bases and J by 0 bases, and 9 bases separated the two germline ends. The CDR3 is 15 amino acids. The CDR3 sequence: CASSVEGRVNTEAFF. CDR3 nucleotide sequence: TGTGCCAGCAGCGTAGAGGGCAGGGTGAACACTGAAGCTTTCTTT.

The J gene is TRBJ2-2, the V gene TRBV21-1; the D call in the table, TRBD1, was not verified against the DNA. TRBV21-1 is an annotated pseudogene. The CDR3 covers 16 residues. For the CDR3, the DNA is TGTGCCAGCAGCACAAACGGAACAGGCAACACCGGGGAGCTGTTTTTT. Translation gives CASSTNGTGNTGELFF.

The CDR3 here is CASSFLANSYEQYF. The CDR3 DNA reads as TGTGCCAGCAGCTTTCTAGCGAACTCCTACGAGCAGTACTTC. The chain carries TRBV5-5 and TRBJ2-7, with D possibly matching TRBD2 (6 bases). V dropped 2 bases and J dropped 0 bases, with 9 bases sitting between them. The CDR3 is 14 amino acids. The germline CDR1 and CDR2 sequences are SGHKS and YYEKEE (reference sequence).

The chain is built from TRBV19 and TRBJ2-7; no definite D call. The CDR3 contains 15 residues. The germline gives CDR1 LNHDA, CDR2 SQIVND (reference sequence). Trimming took 2 bases from V and 0 from J, leaving 11 bases between them. The CDR3 is CASSIMGMSSYEQYF. CDR3 sequence (DNA): TGTGCCAGTAGTATAATGGGAATGAGCTCCTACGAGCAGTACTTC.

The V and J genes are TRBV19 and TRBJ2-7; D is possibly TRBD2 (6 bases). In germline, CDR1 is LNHDA, CDR2 SQIVND (reference sequence). V was cut by 5 bases and J by 1 base, with 15 bases left in between. This CDR3 is built from 15 residues. CDR3 nucleotide sequence: TGTGCCAGTAGTGCCTCGCCGGGGGAGTCCTACGAGCAGTACTTC. It translates to CASSASPGESYEQYF. Using reference TRBV19 and TRBJ2-7 for the parts outside the CDR3, the full variable domain is DGGITQSPKYLFRKEGQNVTLSCEQNLNHDAMYWYRQDPGQGLRLIYYSQIVNDFQKGDIAEGYSVSREKKESFPLTVTSAQKNPTAFYLCASSASPGESYEQYFGPGTRLTVT.

CDR3 nucleotides: TGTGCCAGCGGGCGGGGACATCGTTCGGGCTACACCTTC. As protein: CASGRGHRSGYTF. The rearrangement links TRBV11-3 to TRBJ1-2; maybe TRBD1 (6 bases). CDR3 length equals 13 residues. V lost 8 bases, J lost 8 bases, and 18 bases lay in between. The germline V gene encodes CDR1 SGHNT and CDR2 YENEEA.

The V and J genes are TRBV6-5 and TRBJ2-7; D assignment may be TRBD1 or TRBD2 (5 bases each). CDR3 length: 12 residues. Trimming removed 9 bases at V and 4 bases at J, with 13 bases between. Per the germline V gene, CDR1 is MNHEY and CDR2 is SVGAGI. The CDR3 nucleotides are TGTGCCAGTTCGGGGCAATTATACGAGCAGTACTTC. This gives the protein CASSGQLYEQYF.

V gene TRBV28 combines with J gene TRBJ1-2; TRBD1 matches 9 bases. Germline V gene sequence: CDR1 MDHEN, CDR2 SYDVKM. The V and J ends lost 5 bases and 5 bases, in that order; junction bases with no gene match: 9. This CDR3 contains 15 residues. The CDR3 DNA sequence: TGTGCCAGCAGTCCCTGGGACAGGGTAAAATATGGCTACACCTTC. It specifies CASSPWDRVKYGYTF.

The genes are TRBV5-1 and TRBJ2-3, with D maybe TRBD1 (5 bases). CDR3 size: 16 residues. V was trimmed by 7 bases and J by 2 bases, leaving 20 bases between them. Germline lookup yields CDR1 SGHRS and CDR2 YFSETQ. The CDR3 DNA follows: TGCGCCAGCGGCGCTTCCGACAGAATCCCCACAGATACGCAGTATTTT. Translation gives CASGASDRIPTDTQYF.

The genes are TRBV5-4 and TRBJ1-5; D may be TRBD1 (5 bases). CDR1 and CDR2 from the germline V gene are SGHNT and YYREEE (reference sequence). V was shortened by 1 base and J by 3 bases, with 8 bases between the two germline ends. CDR3 length: 14 residues. The CDR3 spells CASSLKGTNQPQHF. CDR3 in DNA: TGTGCCAGCAGCTTGAAAGGGACCAATCAGCCCCAGCATTTT. The full variable domain, in which reference TRBV5-4 and TRBJ1-5 provide the parts outside the CDR3, is ETGVTQSPTHLIKTRGQQVTLRCSSQSGHNTVSWYQQALGQGPQFIFQYYREEENGRGNFPPRFSGLQFPNYSSELNVNALELDDSALYLCASSLKGTNQPQHFGDGTRLSIL.

The chain employs TRBV19 and TRBJ2-7; TRBD1 is a possible D gene (6 bases). V lost 3 bases and J 4 bases, leaving 13 bases between the germline ends. Germline V gene data show CDR1 as LNHDA and CDR2 as SQIVND (reference sequence). CDR3 length: 14 amino acids. The CDR3 DNA reads as TGTGCCAGTAGTATGCTTGGACAGAGGTACGAGCAGTACTTC. It yields the protein CASSMLGQRYEQYF.

The sample holds one count of this clone. J is TRBJ2-7 and V is TRBV10-3; 9 bases fit TRBD1. Germline CDR1 reads ENHRY; CDR2 reads SYGVKD. The CDR3 spans 14 residues. The V segment lost 4 bases and the J segment 5 bases; nucleotides outside the gene matches: 6. CDR3 nucleotide sequence: TGTGCCATCAGTGGTAGGGGACAGGGACACGAGCAGTACTTC. It is translated as CAISGRGQGHEQYF.

V and J are TRBV5-1 and TRBJ2-3; TRBD2 matches 9 bases. V lost 3 bases and J lost 6; bases outside the gene matches: 5. Germline CDR1 SGHRS, CDR2 YFSETQ. CDR3 length: 14 residues. CDR3 amino acids: CASSSAGGKDTQYF. The CDR3 nucleotides read TGCGCCAGCAGCTCAGCGGGAGGAAAGGATACGCAGTATTTT.

The genes are TRBV6-1 and TRBJ2-1, with TRBD2 matching over 10 bases. The CDR3 sequence is 14 residues long. V was clipped by 8 bases and J by 5 bases; unmatched bases: 6. Germline V gene lookup returns CDR1 MNHNS and CDR2 SASEGT. CDR3 DNA sequence: TGTGCCAGCGGGCTAGCGGGAGTCCACAATGAGCAGTTCTTC. Its translation: CASGLAGVHNEQFF.

This chain connects TRBV11-3 to TRBJ1-1, with D possibly matching TRBD1 (6 bases). Germline V CDR1 and CDR2: SGHNT, YENEEA. The CDR3 totals 14 residues. The V end lost 5 bases, the J end lost 4 bases, and 14 bases lay between the germline ends. The CDR3 DNA reads as TGTGCCAGCAGCGCAAGAGGGGGAAGCACTGAAGCTTTCTTT. This encodes CASSARGGSTEAFF.